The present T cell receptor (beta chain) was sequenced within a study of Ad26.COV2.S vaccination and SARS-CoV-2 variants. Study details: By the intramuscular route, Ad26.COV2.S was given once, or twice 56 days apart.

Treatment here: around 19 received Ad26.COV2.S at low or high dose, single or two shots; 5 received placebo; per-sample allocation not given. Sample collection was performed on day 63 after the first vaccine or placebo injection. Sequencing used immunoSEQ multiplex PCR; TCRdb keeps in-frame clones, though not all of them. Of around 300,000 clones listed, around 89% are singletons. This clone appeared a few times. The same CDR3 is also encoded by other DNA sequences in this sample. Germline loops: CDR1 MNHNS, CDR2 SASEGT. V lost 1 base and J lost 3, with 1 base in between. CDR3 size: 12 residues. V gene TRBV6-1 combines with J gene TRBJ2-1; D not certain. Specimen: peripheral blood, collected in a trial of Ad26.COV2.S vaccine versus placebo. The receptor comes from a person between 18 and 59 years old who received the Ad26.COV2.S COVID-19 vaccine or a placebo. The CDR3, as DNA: TGTGCCAGCAGTGAAGGCTACAATGAGCAGTTCTTC. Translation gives CASSEGYNEQFF.